The 5 T cell receptor beta chains below were found in one sample sequenced in a study of long-term antiretroviral therapy in people with HIV (dated by TCRdb to about 2022). The immunoSEQ hsTCRB v3.0 assay was used at survey level resolution for TRB variable region sequencing. Entries here come from immuneACCESS through TCRdb and include only in-frame sequences with V and J called. Some clones fail to appear in such tables; in the studies checked, an unresolved V gene covers under half of the shortfall, and the cause of the remainder is unknown. This sample lists about 30,000 clones; roughly 78% were detected once. The top ten clonotypes cover roughly 9.3% of the sample. Material: unsorted PBMCs, obtained 1.5 years before starting antiretroviral therapy. The source is a man between 18 and 29 years old with HIV.

CDR3 in DNA: TGTGCCAGCTCACCACGGACAGGGGGCGGCGATACGCAGTATTTT. This encodes CASSPRTGGGDTQYF. The chain joins TRBV18 to TRBJ2-3; 11 nucleotides line up with TRBD1. Looked up from germline, CDR1 is KGHSH and CDR2 is LQKENI. The CDR3 covers 15 residues. The V segment lost 1 base and the J segment 6 bases; nucleotides outside the gene matches: 3. The entire variable domain, with the rest obtained from reference TRBV18 and TRBJ2-3, is as follows: NAGVMQNPRHLVRRRGQEARLRCSPMKGHSHVYWYRQLPEEGLKFMVYLQKENIIDESGMPKERFSAEFPKEGPSILRIQQVVRGDSAAYFCASSPRTGGGDTQYFGPGTRLTVL.

The V call is TRBV5-4, the J call TRBJ2-1; D remains unclear. The V end lost 3 bases, the J end lost 3 bases, and 1 base lay between the germline ends. The CDR3 runs to 11 residues. Germline V lookup: CDR1 SGHNT, CDR2 YYREEE (reference sequence). Written as DNA, the CDR3 is TGTGCCAGCAGCTACTACAATGAGCAGTTCTTC. As protein: CASSYYNEQFF.

This clone was counted between two and nine times. This chain joins TRBV4-2 and TRBJ2-2; 9 bases line up with TRBD2. Trimming took 3 bases from V and 2 from J; bases not matched to a gene: 4. CDR3 length: 16 amino acids. Per the germline V gene, CDR1 is LGHNA and CDR2 is YNFKEQ. CDR3 loop: CASSHQAGGNTGELFF. The CDR3 bases are TGTGCCAGCAGCCATCAAGCGGGGGGCAACACCGGGGAGCTGTTTTTT.

The chain combines TRBV7-8 with TRBJ2-7; 11 nucleotides align to TRBD2. Germline CDR1 reads SGHVS; CDR2 reads FQNEAQ. CDR3 size: 16 residues. With 4 bases clipped from V and 2 bases from J, the junction kept 7 bases outside the gene matches. CDR3 loop: CASSSPLAGGTYEQYF. In DNA form, the CDR3 reads TGTGCCAGCAGCTCACCTCTAGCGGGGGGAACCTACGAGCAGTACTTC.

The V gene is TRBV19, the J gene TRBJ2-7; no firm D call. Trimming took off 4 bases at V and 2 bases at J, with 12 bases between the two ends. The germline V gene has CDR1 LNHDA and CDR2 SQIVND (reference sequence). CDR3 size: 14 residues. The CDR3, as DNA: TGTGCCAGTAGTAGGGCCGGGTCGACCTACGAGCAGTACTTC. It translates to CASSRAGSTYEQYF.